This is a list of T cell receptor beta chains from one sample in a study of T cells in Graves' hyperthyroidism and ophthalmopathy. TCRdb itself ran the multiplex PCR reads through MiXCR, one entry per CDR3 protein. The sample consists of 300,000 to 400,000 distinct CDR3 sequences, roughly 18% of them appearing once. The sequenced material came from blood. Receptor source: a woman in her fifties or sixties with Graves' hyperthyroidism. CDR3s include the opening cysteine and the closing phenylalanine or tryptophan. A D gene is named only where the DNA matches it firmly. Clone size appears in some rows only: once, few, many, or a class for an expanded clone.

>-|TRBJ2-7|TRBV7-8|TRBD1
TGTGCCAGCAGCTACCGCAGGGGGACCTACGAGCAGTACTTC
CASSYRRGTYEQYF
>-|TRBJ2-1|TRBV5-1|-
TGCGCCAGCAGCTTGGGGTGGCAGGGATTACATGAGCAGTTCTTC
CASSLGWQGLHEQFF
>many|TRBJ1-1|TRBV28|TRBD1
TGTGCCAGCAGTTCTCCGGACAGGGGGCAATTTAATGAAGCTTTCTTT
CASSSPDRGQFNEAFF
>many|TRBJ2-1|TRBV5-1|-
TGCGCCAGCAGCTTAACGGACCCTCTTCGAAATGAGCAGTTCTTC
CASSLTDPLRNEQFF
>-|TRBJ1-2|TRBV4-1|-
TGCGCCAGCAGCCAAGGCCGACTCGGGCCCTATGGCTACACCTTC
CASSQGRLGPYGYTF
>few|TRBJ2-5|TRBV5-8|TRBD2
TGTGCCAGCAGCTCCGGGGCCAAGCGGGGGTTGAGAGAGACCCAGTACTTC
CASSSGAKRGLRETQYF
>-|TRBJ2-1|TRBV2|TRBD1
TGTGCCAGTCTACAGAGGACAGGGGGCGGGAGCAATGAGCAGTTCTTC
CASLQRTGGGSNEQFF
>-|TRBJ2-7|TRBV19|TRBD1
TGTGCCAGTAGTGTACCGGGACAGGGAACGGGAGAGCAGTACTTC
CASSVPGQGTGEQYF
>many|TRBJ1-1|TRBV6-1|-
TGTGCCAGCAGTGAAGAGGGTTTGAACACTGAAGCTTTCTTT
CASSEEGLNTEAFF
>-|TRBJ2-2|TRBV4-2|-
TGTGCCAGCAGCCAAGAAAGCCATAGCCAGATAGGAGCGGGGGAGCTGTTTTTT
CASSQESHSQIGAGELFF
>-|TRBJ2-5|TRBV27|-
TGTGCCAGCAGTCCATCTCCAGGGAACCAAGAGGCCCAGTACTTC
CASSPSPGNQEAQYF
>few|TRBJ2-1|TRBV6-2/TRBV6-3|TRBD1
TGTGCCAGCGGAATGGACAGGGGAGGGTACGAGCAGTTCTTC
CASGMDRGGYEQFF
>many|TRBJ1-5|TRBV2|-
TGTGCCAGCAGGGAGACAGGATTTTTCAATCAGCCCCAGCATTTT
CASRETGFFNQPQHF
>-|TRBJ2-1|TRBV6-1|TRBD2
TGTGCCAGCATGATACTAGCGGGGGGGGGTTACAATGAGCAGTTCTTC
CASMILAGGGYNEQFF
>many|TRBJ2-1|TRBV28|TRBD1
TGTGCCAGCAGTTTCGCCAGGGGGCACTACAATGAGCAGTTCTTC
CASSFARGHYNEQFF
>-|TRBJ2-1|TRBV28|TRBD2
TGTGCCAGCAGTTTATATGGCGGGAGTTCCCATGAGCAGTTCTTC
CASSLYGGSSHEQFF
>few|TRBJ1-6|TRBV6-1|-
TGTGCCAGCAGTGCCGGGAGTTCACCCCTCCACTTT
CASSAGSSPLHF
>many|TRBJ2-5|TRBV3-1|TRBD2
TGTGCCAGCAGCCAAGGCCCGCTAGCGGGACAAGAGACCCAGTACTTC
CASSQGPLAGQETQYF
>few|TRBJ2-2|TRBV11-2|-
TGTGCCAGCAGCTCTTTTGAGGAGCTGTTTTTT
CASSSFEELFF
>few|TRBJ1-6|TRBV28|-
TGTGCCAGCAGTCTAGACGGGGACGTTAATTCACCCCTCCACTTT
CASSLDGDVNSPLHF
>few|TRBJ2-1|TRBV7-9|-
TGTGCCAGCAGCTCCCCTCCCAGTGAGCAGTTCTTC
CASSSPPSEQFF
>many|TRBJ2-1|TRBV5-1|-
TGCGCCAGCAGCCCCCCGGCTTCCAATGAGCAGTTCTTC
CASSPPASNEQFF
>few|TRBJ2-3|TRBV5-1|TRBD1
TGCGCCAGCAGCTTGGGCGGACAGGGGGCATCAGATACGCAGTATTTT
CASSLGGQGASDTQYF
>-|TRBJ2-1|TRBV7-3|TRBD2
TGTGCCAGCAGCTTAGGGACTAGCGGGAGCTCGAATGAGCAGTTCTTC
CASSLGTSGSSNEQFF
>many|TRBJ1-4|TRBV20-1|-
TGCAGTGCTAGAGATAAACAGGGCGGCGGCTCTGAAAAACTGTTTTTT
CSARDKQGGGSEKLFF
>-|TRBJ2-5|TRBV5-1|-
TGCGCCAGCAGCGTCTCCGGGACCAAAGAGACCCAGTACTTC
CASSVSGTKETQYF
>-|TRBJ2-3|TRBV18|TRBD2
TGTGCCAGCTCACACACGGGGGGATACACAGATACGCAGTATTTT
CASSHTGGYTDTQYF
>few|TRBJ2-1|TRBV20-1|TRBD1
TGCAGTGCTAGACGGGACAGGTATCGTGAGCAGTTCTTC
CSARRDRYREQFF
>few|TRBJ2-3|TRBV10-1|-
TGCGCCAGCAGTGAGTCGATCGGGGCGGAAGATACGCAGTATTTT
CASSESIGAEDTQYF
>few|TRBJ2-5|TRBV29-1|TRBD2
TGCAGCGTTGTGGGGCGGGGGGGCGAAGAGACCCAGTACTTC
CSVVGRGGEETQYF
>-|TRBJ1-2|TRBV4-1|-
TGCGCCAGCAGTCGCTCAGAGGGGGCTAACTATGGCTACACCTTC
CASSRSEGANYGYTF
>-|TRBJ2-2|TRBV5-5|-
TGTGCCAGCAGCTTATACGGGGCCCCGAACACCGGGGAGCTGTTTTTT
CASSLYGAPNTGELFF
>many|TRBJ1-2|TRBV7-8|TRBD1
TGTGCCAGCAGCTTAGGAGGTTCGGCAGGGGGCTACGGCTACACCTTC
CASSLGGSAGGYGYTF
>few|TRBJ1-1|TRBV4-1|-
TGCGCCAGCAGCCAAGAGAAACGAGGGCGGGGGACTGAAGCTTTCTTT
CASSQEKRGRGTEAFF
>-|TRBJ2-3|TRBV6-1|-
TGTGCCAGCACGGGCGAAGGGGGGACAGATACGCAGTATTTT
CASTGEGGTDTQYF
>-|TRBJ1-5|TRBV19|-
TGTGCCAGTAGTATCCCGGAGCCCCACCAGCCCCAGCATTTT
CASSIPEPHQPQHF
>many|TRBJ2-3|TRBV3-1|-
TGTGCCAGCAGCCAACAAGGGACAGATACGCAGTATTTT
CASSQQGTDTQYF
>few|TRBJ1-2|TRBV3-1|-
TGTGCCAGCAGCCAAGAATATTTAGGGGGTTATGGCTACACCTTC
CASSQEYLGGYGYTF
>few|TRBJ1-2|TRBV4-1|-
TGCGCCAGCAGCCAAGACGAGGGGACGGAGGGATATGGCTACACCTTC
CASSQDEGTEGYGYTF
>-|TRBJ2-2|TRBV15|-
TGTGCCACCAGCAGAGAAGGGGGTCAGGGAGGGAACACCGGGGAGCTGTTTTTT
CATSREGGQGGNTGELFF
>many|TRBJ2-7|TRBV5-1|TRBD2
TGCGCCAGCAGCTTGACTTCCTTCGGGACTAGCGGATCCTACGAGCAGTACTTC
CASSLTSFGTSGSYEQYF
>few|TRBJ2-1|TRBV6-4|TRBD2
TGTGCCAGCAGTGACTCGACTAGCGGGGCGGATGAGCAGTTCTTC
CASSDSTSGADEQFF
>once|TRBJ1-5|TRBV6-1|-
TGTGCCAGCAGTGAAGGCTTGATGAGCAATCAGCCCCAGCATTTT
CASSEGLMSNQPQHF
>few|TRBJ2-3|TRBV28|TRBD1
TGTGCCAGCAGTTTGACAGGGGACGGTACGCAGTATTTT
CASSLTGDGTQYF
>few|TRBJ1-1|TRBV27|-
TGTGCCAGCAGTTTGTCCGGGATGGATGTGAACACTGAAGCTTTCTTT
CASSLSGMDVNTEAFF
>many|TRBJ2-7|TRBV3-1|-
TGTGCCAGCAGCCAGTCCGGCGGATCCAACGAGCAGTACTTC
CASSQSGGSNEQYF